The 12 T cell receptor beta chains in this list originate from one sample, sequenced in a study of blood T cell repertoires in COVID-19. Some clones are missing from TCRdb's copy, which holds only in-frame ones; the method was immunoSEQ multiplex PCR. The sample holds fewer than 250,000 clones; about nine tenths are singletons and the top ten take about 0.81%. Sample: peripheral blood. Receptors originate from a woman between 65 and 79 years old with acute or convalescent COVID-19.

The gene calls are TRBV4-2 and TRBJ2-3; D unclear. V gave up 0 bases and J gave up 0 bases, with 7 bases separating them. The CDR3 has 15 amino acids. Germline loops: CDR1 LGHNA, CDR2 YNFKEQ. CDR3 sequence: CASSQDFGSTDTQYF. CDR3 bases: TGTGCCAGCAGCCAAGATTTCGGTAGCACAGATACGCAGTATTTT.

The V and J genes are TRBV6-5 and TRBJ1-1; D gene uncertain. Trimming left V 9 bases short and J 5 bases short, with 10 bases between. The length of the CDR3 is 11 residues. Germline lookup yields CDR1 MNHEY and CDR2 SVGAGI. This CDR3 is CASGLKTEAFF. In DNA, the CDR3 is TGTGCCAGTGGGCTTAAGACTGAAGCTTTCTTT.

Concerning this clone itself: Other DNA variants within this sample encode the same CDR3. V gene TRBV5-1 combines with J gene TRBJ1-5; D might be TRBD1 (5 bases). Trimming cost V 4 bases and J 4 bases, with 12 bases left between them. CDR1 and CDR2 (germline): SGHRS, YFSETQ. The CDR3 is made up of 14 amino acids. The CDR3 reads CASSPDSPNQPQHF. The CDR3 bases are TGCGCCAGCAGCCCTGACAGTCCAAATCAGCCCCAGCATTTT.

V gene TRBV14 combines with J gene TRBJ2-1; no firm D call. Germline V gives CDR1 SGHDN, CDR2 FVKESK. Trimming shortened V by 3 bases and J by 7 bases, and 7 bases separated the two germline ends. The CDR3 length is 12 residues. In nucleotides, the CDR3 is TGTGCCAGCAGCCATACCAGGAATGAGCAGTTCTTC. Translation gives CASSHTRNEQFF.

V gene TRBV3-1 (or the pseudogene TRBV3-2) combines with J gene TRBJ2-7, with 12 positions matching TRBD2. This CDR3 spans 15 amino acids. The germline CDR1 and CDR2 sequences are LGHDT and YNNKEL (reference sequence). The V segment lost 5 bases and the J segment 5 bases; nucleotides outside the gene matches: 7. The CDR3: CASSSGLAGSNEQYF. For the CDR3, the DNA is TGTGCCAGCAGCTCCGGACTAGCGGGGTCGAACGAGCAGTACTTC.

The V and J genes are TRBV10-3 and TRBJ1-3; 7 bases are a match to TRBD1. V lost 3 bases and J lost 0; bases outside the gene matches: 5. This CDR3 is 16 amino acids long. Germline V gives CDR1 ENHRY, CDR2 SYGVKD. In DNA, the CDR3 is TGTGCCATCAGTGATTCACAGGGGAGCTCTGGAAACACCATATATTTT. Translation gives CAISDSQGSSGNTIYF.

This clone appeared once. This rearrangement joins TRBV14 to TRBJ2-7; D is undetermined. Germline V gene data show CDR1 as SGHDN and CDR2 as FVKESK. Trimming removed 0 bases at V and 6 bases at J, with 9 bases between. CDR3 length equals 13 residues. The CDR3 bases are TGTGCCAGCAGCCAAGACAGGCGAAGCGAGCAGTACTTC. Amino acid sequence: CASSQDRRSEQYF.

The chain recombines TRBV19 with TRBJ1-1, with 9 bases lining up with TRBD1. The junction had 3 bases not matched to a gene; V was cut back by 5 bases and J by 11 bases. The germline CDR1 and CDR2 sequences are LNHDA and SQIVND (reference sequence). The CDR3 is 11 residues long. CDR3 sequence reads: CASSVGTGAFF. Written as DNA, the CDR3 is TGTGCCAGTAGTGTTGGGACAGGGGCTTTCTTT.

J is TRBJ2-1 and V is TRBV7-6; 7 bases align to TRBD2. V lost 3 bases and J lost 6; bases outside the gene matches: 2. Germline loops: CDR1 SGHVS, CDR2 FNYEAQ. The CDR3 loop spans 13 amino acids. In nucleotides, the CDR3 is TGTGCCAGCAGCTTCTCTAGCGGCAATGAGCAGTTCTTC. Translation: CASSFSSGNEQFF.

J is TRBJ2-5 and V is TRBV5-1; TRBD1 might be the D (5 bases). CDR1 and CDR2 (germline): SGHRS, YFSETQ. Between the trimmed V and J ends, which lost 0 bases and 5 bases, there was a span of 11 bases. This CDR3 contains 14 residues. CDR3 DNA: TGCGCCAGCAGCTTGGAGGGGCATCGGGAGACCCAGTACTTC. Protein: CASSLEGHRETQYF.

This chain connects TRBV11-2 to TRBJ2-7; possibly TRBD1 for D (6 bases). The V gene lost 5 bases and the J gene lost 3 bases, with 11 bases spanning the gap. The CDR3 consists of 13 residues. Germline values: CDR1 SGHAT, CDR2 FQNNGV. The CDR3 loop reads CASSTQQGYEQYF. CDR3 in DNA: TGTGCCAGCAGCACACAACAGGGCTACGAGCAGTACTTC.

The chain is built from TRBV24-1 and TRBJ2-7, with D possibly being TRBD1 (6 bases). The V end lost 1 base, the J end lost 2 bases, and 11 bases lay between the germline ends. This CDR3 is 15 amino acids long. Germline CDR1 is KGHDR and CDR2 is SFDVKD. DNA for the CDR3: TGTGCCACCAGTGATTTAAGAGGGGGAGCCTACGAGCAGTACTTC. Translated: CATSDLRGGAYEQYF.